This TCR beta chain was sequenced during a study of control samples from healthy donors and cancer patients. Method: immunoSEQ multiplex PCR; TCRdb's copy keeps in-frame clones and lacks some. This table has approximately 100,000 clones, about nine tenths appearing once. CDR3 size: 12 residues. Trimming stripped 6 bases from V and 3 bases from J, with 12 bases between. From germline, CDR1 is SQVTM and CDR2 ANQGSEA. This clonotype was obtained from a woman younger than 35 in good health. Source material: blood. The rearrangement joins TRBV29-1 to TRBJ2-7; tentative D call: TRBD2 (8 bases). CDR3 coding DNA: TGCAGCGTGACAGGGACTAGCTACGAGCAGTACTTC. It translates to CSVTGTSYEQYF.